The 3 T cell receptor beta chains presented below share a single source sample, sequenced in a study of T cell responses to AZD1222 COVID-19 vaccine. The repertoire was sequenced with immunoSEQ multiplex PCR; TCRdb's copy has only in-frame clones and lacks some. The sample holds 150,000 or so clones, approximately 94% seen once. This specimen was peripheral blood, taken 28 days after the second AZD1222 dose. These receptors were taken from an adult who received the AZD1222 COVID-19 vaccine.

The chain couples TRBV19 to TRBJ2-2; TRBD1 aligns across 10 bases. The V segment lost 6 bases and the J segment 2 bases; nucleotides outside the gene matches: 9. The germline V gene encodes CDR1 LNHDA and CDR2 SQIVND (reference sequence). The CDR3 runs to 17 residues. This CDR3 is CASRRQGALVNTGELFF. The CDR3 region has the DNA TGTGCCAGTAGACGACAGGGGGCCCTAGTCAACACCGGGGAGCTGTTTTTT. The whole variable domain, filled in from reference TRBV19 and TRBJ2-2, reads DGGITQSPKYLFRKEGQNVTLSCEQNLNHDAMYWYRQDPGQGLRLIYYSQIVNDFQKGDIAEGYSVSREKKESFPLTVTSAQKNPTAFYLCASRRQGALVNTGELFFGEGSRLTVL.

The sample holds one count of this clone. The chain employs TRBV19 and TRBJ1-1, with 7 nucleotides matching TRBD1. This CDR3 has 14 residues. Germline CDR1 LNHDA, CDR2 SQIVND (reference sequence). Trimming at V came to 7 bases and at J to 4 bases, leaving 9 bases not matched to a gene. In DNA, the CDR3 is TGTGCCAGTACTATCGACAGGGTTGGCACTGAAGCTTTCTTT. Translating it yields CASTIDRVGTEAFF.

The rearrangement links TRBV19 to TRBJ2-1; 11 bases are shared with TRBD2. V gave up 5 bases and J gave up 3 bases; unmatched junction bases: 3. Germline values: CDR1 LNHDA, CDR2 SQIVND (reference sequence). There are 15 residues in the CDR3. The CDR3 reads CASSPGLADYNEQFF. The CDR3 DNA reads TGTGCCAGTAGTCCGGGACTAGCGGACTACAATGAGCAGTTCTTC.